This T cell receptor (beta chain) was recovered during a study of human T cells and chemical hapten exposure. Study-wide background: Diphenylcyclopropenone was administered weekly to the scalp of patients throughout the roughly 24-week study. Patches with 0.01% DPC went on the upper back, and the tests were read at 6 days.

V was clipped by 2 bases and J by 6 bases, with 19 bases between them. Germline CDR1 and CDR2: SGHRS and YFSETQ. The CDR3 totals 16 residues. TCRdb re-called the RACE reads with MiXCR, one entry per CDR3 protein. Here the sample spans approximately 52,000 distinct CDR3 sequences, approximately 8.8% being singletons. The table lists this clonotype with many counts. Its antigen is still unknown. Regarding the study as a whole: Counts of TCRs above 1 in 1000 frequency stayed unchanged with DPC sensitization.

Indicated time point: pre-sensitization, week 0. Indicated treatment: therapeutic diphenylcyclopropenone sensitization with weekly scalp DPC. Alopecia patients between 18 and 70 years old and suitable for DPC were used as donors. This TCR was sampled from a woman between 40 and 50 years old with alopecia areata. Some clones in this sample may be carry-over from other donors' samples. This sample comprised whole blood, obtained in connection with sensitization to the hapten diphenylcyclopropenone (DPC). The chain links TRBV5-1 to TRBJ2-3; no firm D call. The CDR3 protein is CASSFRSSAKEDTQYF. CDR3 DNA sequence: TGCGCCAGCAGCTTTAGGAGCTCGGCCAAGGAGGATACGCAGTATTTT.